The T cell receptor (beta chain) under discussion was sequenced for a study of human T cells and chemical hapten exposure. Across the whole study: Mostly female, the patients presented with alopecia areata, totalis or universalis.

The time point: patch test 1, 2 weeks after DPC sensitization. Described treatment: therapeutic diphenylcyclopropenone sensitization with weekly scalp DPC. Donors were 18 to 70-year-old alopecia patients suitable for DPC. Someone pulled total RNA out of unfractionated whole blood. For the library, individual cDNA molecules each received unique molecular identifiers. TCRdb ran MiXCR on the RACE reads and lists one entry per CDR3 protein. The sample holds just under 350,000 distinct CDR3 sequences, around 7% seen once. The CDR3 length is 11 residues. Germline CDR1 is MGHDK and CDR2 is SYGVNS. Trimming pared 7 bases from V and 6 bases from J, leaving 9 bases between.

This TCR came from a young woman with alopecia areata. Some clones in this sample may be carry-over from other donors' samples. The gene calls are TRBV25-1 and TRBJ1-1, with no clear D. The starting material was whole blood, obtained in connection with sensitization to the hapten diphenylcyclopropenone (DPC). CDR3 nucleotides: TGTGCCAGCACCGATGGCCCTGAAGCTTTCTTT. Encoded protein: CASTDGPEAFF.